The source of this T cell receptor beta chain is a study of blood T cell repertoires in COVID-19. At the level of the study: There were acute and convalescent COVID-19 samples, and they came from the United States, Italy and Spain. PBMCs, B-cell-depleted T cells, or T cells were the source of the cDNA or gDNA that made up the material.

Authors' analysis steps: Amplification with reference gene primers provided the estimates of nucleated cell counts. Sequencing was performed with immunoSEQ multiplex PCR; in TCRdb, only in-frame clones are kept and a portion is missing. V and J calls and clone size come straight from that table; D and trimming were deduced from the DNA. The table lists about 77,000 clones, roughly 78% of them singletons. This CDR3 has 17 residues. CDR1 is SGHTA and CDR2 is FQGNSA in the germline V gene. V was pared by 4 bases and J by 0 bases, with 13 bases between. This sequence originates from an older woman with acute or convalescent COVID-19. Sample: peripheral blood. The chain is built from TRBV7-2 and TRBJ1-6, with unresolved D. This CDR3 reads CASSSTRTRSYNSPLHF. CDR3 bases: TGTGCCAGCAGCTCCACACGGACTCGCTCCTATAATTCACCCCTCCACTTT.